Here is one TCR beta chain with its context. Its antigen remains unidentified. The data derive from a study of T-cell memory formation after mild COVID-19. Overall study findings and caveats: Clones that shrank (day 15 to 85) were balanced CD4/CD8, whereas later expanders leaned CD4+. In pre-infection memory, a portion of responding clones appeared, which suggested that cross-reactive memory joined. Whether second-wave clones peaking at day 37 were SARS-CoV-2 specific went unconfirmed.

Constant-segment primers were used for 5'RACE, and the resulting TCR alpha and TCR beta cDNA libraries carried sample barcodes and UMIs. MiXCR, run by TCRdb on the 5' RACE reads, gives a single entry per CDR3 protein. The sample lists hundreds of thousands of distinct CDR3 sequences; roughly 17% were seen once. The germline CDR1 and CDR2 sequences are SGHDT and YYEEEE. The CDR3 spans 17 residues. With 0 bases removed from V and 5 bases from J, the gap between germline ends came to 20 bases. V is TRBV5-6 and J is TRBJ1-1; D remains ambiguous. This receptor was identified in an adult woman who had mild COVID-19 (a few samples of this study predate the infection). Cell type and time point are not known. The source material was PBMCs or a T cell subset sorted from them (not recorded which). CDR3 loop: CASSLGSARVGRTEAFF. As DNA, the CDR3 is TGTGCCAGCAGCTTGGGATCGGCGCGGGTCGGCCGGACTGAAGCTTTCTTT.